This T cell receptor beta chain was documented in a study of graft-versus-host responses after intestinal transplantation. At the level of the study: Each transplant was multivisceral, liver-intestinal, or isolated intestinal. Tacrolimus plus steroids were given to all recipients for around three years, preceded by anti-thymocyte globulin induction. Regarding the study as a whole: There were GvH clones found in recipient marrow, and some of them appeared first in ileum or blood. The study associated peak circulating GvH clone levels with early post-transplant HvG declines.

Remarks on this clone: Its antigen is unknown.

Clones were read by immunoSEQ multiplex PCR, and TCRdb kept only the in-frame ones, dropping some. The sample contains tens of thousands of clones, over 85% of which appear only once. The TCR comes from a human patient who received an intestinal transplant, so some T cells may come from the graft donor. Specimen: PBMCs, collected about 800 days after a first intestinal transplant, on the day of a second.

Here the CDR3 reads CASTTGLAGHNEQFF. In nucleotides, the CDR3 is TGTGCCAGCACTACTGGACTAGCGGGACACAATGAGCAGTTCTTC. The V gene is TRBV25-1, the J gene TRBJ2-1; 12 bases fit TRBD2. V trimming: 7 bases; J trimming: 5 bases; junction bases outside the gene matches: 6. CDR3 length equals 15 residues. Germline assignment: CDR1 MGHDK and CDR2 SYGVNS.